A single sample gave rise to the 13 T cell receptor beta chains below, sequenced in a study of T cell responses to AZD1222 COVID-19 vaccine. TCRdb's table, derived via immunoSEQ multiplex PCR, lists solely in-frame clones and lacks some. Of 55,000 to 80,000 clones in the sample, 70% to 90% were seen once. The sequenced sample was peripheral blood, obtained 28 days after the second AZD1222 dose. Source of these receptors: an adult who received the AZD1222 COVID-19 vaccine.

The rearrangement joins TRBV19 to TRBJ1-1; 8 bases match TRBD1. The trim removed 5 bases at V and 4 bases at J, leaving 9 bases unmatched. CDR3 length equals 15 residues. Per the germline V gene, CDR1 is LNHDA and CDR2 is SQIVND (reference sequence). DNA of the CDR3: TGTGCCAGTAGTTCGCCGGGACAGGTTCGCACTGAAGCTTTCTTT. Translation: CASSSPGQVRTEAFF.

The rearrangement links TRBV7-5 to TRBJ1-1. TRBV7-5 is annotated as a pseudogene. The CDR3 is made up of 15 amino acids. The CDR3 DNA reads as TGTGTCAGAAGCTCCCCCCCGGGACGAAACACTGAAGCTTTCTTT. Translated, it gives CVRSSPPGRNTEAFF.

This chain connects TRBV27 to TRBJ2-1, with unresolved D. Trimming cost V 6 bases and J 2 bases, with 8 bases left between them. The CDR3 consists of 13 residues. Germline values: CDR1 MNHEY, CDR2 SMNVEV (reference sequence). The chain's CDR3 is CASSLTPYNEQFF. CDR3 coding DNA: TGTGCCAGCAGCCTAACCCCCTACAATGAGCAGTTCTTC.

The chain links TRBV3-1 (or the pseudogene TRBV3-2) to TRBJ2-5; TRBD2 agrees at 15 bases. This CDR3 has 17 residues. Germline-derived CDR1 and CDR2 are LGHDT and YNNKEL (reference sequence). The V and J ends lost 4 bases and 5 bases, in that order; junction bases with no gene match: 8. CDR3 residues: CASSLKGLAGGWETQYF. CDR3 bases: TGTGCCAGCAGCCTAAAGGGACTAGCGGGAGGTTGGGAGACCCAGTACTTC.

The chain employs TRBV11-2 and TRBJ1-1, with a possible D match to TRBD1 (6 bases). The ends were cut back, 1 base at V and 5 bases at J, with 11 bases in the middle. The CDR3 extends over 14 amino acids. CDR1 is SGHAT and CDR2 is FQNNGV in the germline V gene. The CDR3, as DNA: TGTGCCAGCAGCTTAGCACAGGGAGGGACTGAAGCTTTCTTT. The encoded protein is CASSLAQGGTEAFF.

This chain joins TRBV18 and TRBJ1-5, with D unclear. Germline V gene data show CDR1 as KGHSH and CDR2 as LQKENI. The V end lost 1 base, the J end lost 0 bases, and 7 bases lay between the germline ends. CDR3 length equals 15 residues. The CDR3 DNA sequence: TGTGCCAGCTCACCACAGACGGCTAGCAATCAGCCCCAGCATTTT. This gives the protein CASSPQTASNQPQHF. The full variable domain, in which reference TRBV18 and TRBJ1-5 provide the parts outside the CDR3, is NAGVMQNPRHLVRRRGQEARLRCSPMKGHSHVYWYRQLPEEGLKFMVYLQKENIIDESGMPKERFSAEFPKEGPSILRIQQVVRGDSAAYFCASSPQTASNQPQHFGDGTRLSIL.

The chain has TRBV28 and TRBJ1-1, with D possibly being TRBD1 (5 bases). CDR1 and CDR2 (germline): MDHEN, SYDVKM. Trimming stripped 5 bases from V and 0 bases from J, with 10 bases between. The CDR3 sequence is 14 residues long. This CDR3 is CASSPWGLNTEAFF. The DNA for the CDR3 is TGTGCCAGCAGTCCGTGGGGCTTGAACACTGAAGCTTTCTTT.

The chain couples TRBV27 to TRBJ2-2, with D unresolved. Trimming removed 7 bases from V and 2 bases from J, with 5 bases in between. The CDR3 runs 12 residues. The germline V gene encodes CDR1 MNHEY and CDR2 SMNVEV (reference sequence). In nucleotides, the CDR3 is TGTGCCAGCATCGGTAACACCGGGGAGCTGTTTTTT. This gives the protein CASIGNTGELFF.

V and J are TRBV7-3 and TRBJ2-2; D ambiguous. This CDR3 spans 14 amino acids. Germline V gene sequence: CDR1 SGHTA, CDR2 FQGTGA. The V end was cut by 4 bases, the J end by 3 bases, with 9 bases between. For the CDR3, the DNA is TGTGCCAGCAGCTCTCCATGGGACACCGGGGAGCTGTTTTTT. This gives the protein CASSSPWDTGELFF.

V is TRBV12-3 or TRBV12-4 and J is TRBJ2-5; maybe TRBD2 (5 bases). The CDR3 extends over 13 amino acids. Trimming removed 8 bases from V and 4 bases from J, with 14 bases in between. The CDR3 DNA sequence: TGTGCCAGCGCCCTCGGGGTCGGAGAGACCCAGTACTTC. Encoded protein: CASALGVGETQYF.

The CDR3 DNA reads as TGTGCCAGCAGCCATAGCGTCAGCGGGAGTGATGAGCAGTTCTTC. It encodes CASSHSVSGSDEQFF. The chain couples TRBV4-2 to TRBJ2-1, with 8 bases that match TRBD2. CDR1 is LGHNA, CDR2 YNFKEQ, per germline. The CDR3 consists of 15 residues. Trimming removed 3 bases from V and 8 bases from J; junction bases left unmatched: 9.

The rearrangement uses TRBV7-2 and TRBJ1-5, with 10 bases aligning to TRBD1. V was pared by 3 bases and J by 6 bases, with 8 bases of the junction left unmatched. Germline assignment: CDR1 SGHTA and CDR2 FQGNSA. The CDR3 is 16 amino acids. CDR3 loop: CASSLYGTGDGQPQHF. As DNA, the CDR3 is TGTGCCAGCAGCTTGTACGGGACAGGGGACGGTCAGCCCCAGCATTTT. Full variable domain (rest looked up from reference TRBV7-2 and TRBJ1-5): GAGVSQSPSNKVTEKGKDVELRCDPISGHTALYWYRQSLGQGLEFLIYFQGNSAPDKSGLPSDRFSAERTGGSVSTLTIQRTQQEDSAVYLCASSLYGTGDGQPQHFGDGTRLSIL.

The genes are TRBV5-1 and TRBJ1-1; 7 bases line up with TRBD1. CDR1 and CDR2 (germline): SGHRS, YFSETQ. This CDR3 has 15 amino acids. Trimming removed 6 bases from V and 3 bases from J; junction bases left unmatched: 11. CDR3 amino acids: CASIGDSGSHTEAFF. The DNA of the CDR3 is TGCGCCAGCATCGGGGACAGCGGGTCACACACTGAAGCTTTCTTT.